A selection of T cell receptor beta chains follows, all from one sample in a study of blood T cell repertoires in COVID-19. This table comes from immunoSEQ multiplex PCR, and its TCRdb copy is limited to in-frame clones, with some not included. The table records under 500,000 clones, 85% to 90% of them present only once. The sample was peripheral blood. The source is a woman aged 25 to 39 with acute or convalescent COVID-19. Both conserved end residues are part of each CDR3. Fields, in order: J gene, V gene, CDR3 protein.

>TRBJ1-1|TRBV4-2
CASSQGTGAAFF
>TRBJ1-2|TRBV5-6
CASRPKDRGPGGGYTF
>TRBJ2-7|TRBV6-5
CASSYRDRGPYEQYF
>TRBJ2-3|TRBV18
CASSPGGRSTDTQYF
>TRBJ2-7|TRBV4-1
CASSHATGNIYEQYF
>TRBJ2-2|TRBV30
CAWSVLSSAGLTLYYTGELFF
>TRBJ1-5|TRBV9
CASSVGGLSNQPQHF
>TRBJ1-5|TRBV4-1
CASSQDGQVYSNQPQHF
>TRBJ2-5|TRBV28
CASSPSRGGGETQYF
>TRBJ1-5|TRBV19
CASSTKGQGIVGNQPQHF
>TRBJ2-3|TRBV9
CASRAPGNTDTQYF
>TRBJ2-5|TRBV12-3/TRBV12-4
CASSFAGRETQYF
>TRBJ1-6|TRBV30
CAWMPQWTGVGSPLHF
>TRBJ2-5|TRBV2
CASRGGTSGREETQYF
>TRBJ1-1|TRBV4-1
CASSQLHRRNTEAFF
>TRBJ2-5|TRBV11-1
CASSHWTSGGTETQYF
>TRBJ1-1|TRBV10-3
CAIRDRGFGNTEAFF
>TRBJ2-5|TRBV4-1
CASSKGQGAETQYF
>TRBJ1-2|TRBV4-1
CASSEGYGYTF
>TRBJ2-1|TRBV7-3
CASSLGTSGGNEQFF
>TRBJ2-7|TRBV29-1
CSVIGGQGSTYEQYF
>TRBJ2-3|TRBV5-8
CASSRGTGGDTQYF
>TRBJ2-2|TRBV3-1/TRBV3-2
CASSQEGGRYTGELFF
>TRBJ2-5|TRBV11-3
CASSLDGAKGETQYF
>TRBJ1-2|TRBV6-1
CASSETGTYGYTF
>TRBJ2-1|TRBV5-4
CASSERGFGEQFF
>TRBJ1-2|TRBV29-1
CSVTVGHYGYTF
>TRBJ2-2|TRBV9
CASSPRDLRTGELFF
>TRBJ2-7|TRBV29-1
CSVGQVSSYEQYF
>TRBJ2-2|TRBV19
CASRPGQGAGELFF
>TRBJ1-1|TRBV2
CASSYHGQNTEAFF
>TRBJ2-7|TRBV6-5
CASSTVYSYEQYF
>TRBJ1-4|TRBV28
CASSLFGQGNEKLFF
>TRBJ2-2|TRBV5-4
CASSRARGNGELFF
>TRBJ2-1|TRBV4-1
CASSLGHPGDEQFF
>TRBJ2-1|TRBV7-9
CASSAWTGEYNEQFF
>TRBJ1-2|TRBV15
CATSSQTTNAAASSYTF
>TRBJ1-4|TRBV11-2
CASSPGSEKLFF
>TRBJ1-4|TRBV7-9
CASSHRDLGNEKLFF
>TRBJ2-3|TRBV27
CATRLAGVHTQYF
>TRBJ1-1|TRBV3-1/TRBV3-2
CASSPGSKITEAFF
>TRBJ1-1|TRBV7-2
CASSQTGTVNTEAFF
>TRBJ2-1|TRBV15
CATSRKQDPDNEQFF
>TRBJ2-3|TRBV6-5
CASSYSGGATTDTQYF
>TRBJ2-5|TRBV7-2
CASSFTGGIAETQYF
>TRBJ2-5|TRBV6-5
CASAEARDRAHF
>TRBJ2-1|TRBV5-1
CASSYSQGSVNEQFF